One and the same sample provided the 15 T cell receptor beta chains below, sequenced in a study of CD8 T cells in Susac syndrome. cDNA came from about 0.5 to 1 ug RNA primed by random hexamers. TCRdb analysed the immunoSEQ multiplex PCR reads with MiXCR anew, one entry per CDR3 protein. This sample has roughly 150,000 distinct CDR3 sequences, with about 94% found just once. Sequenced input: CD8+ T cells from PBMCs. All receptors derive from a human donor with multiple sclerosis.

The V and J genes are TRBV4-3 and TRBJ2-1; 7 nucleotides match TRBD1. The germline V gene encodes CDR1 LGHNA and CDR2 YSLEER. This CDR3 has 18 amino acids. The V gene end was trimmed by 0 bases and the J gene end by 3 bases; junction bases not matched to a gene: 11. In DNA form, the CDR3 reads TGCGCCAGCAGCCAAGAAGTACCCGGGCAGGGGGTCTACAATGAGCAGTTCTTC. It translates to CASSQEVPGQGVYNEQFF.

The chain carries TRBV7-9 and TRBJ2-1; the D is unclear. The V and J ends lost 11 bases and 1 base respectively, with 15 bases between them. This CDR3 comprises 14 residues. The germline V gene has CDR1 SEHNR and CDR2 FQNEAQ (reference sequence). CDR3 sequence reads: CAGQPSVSYNEQFF. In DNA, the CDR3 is TGTGCCGGGCAACCGTCGGTATCCTACAATGAGCAGTTCTTC.

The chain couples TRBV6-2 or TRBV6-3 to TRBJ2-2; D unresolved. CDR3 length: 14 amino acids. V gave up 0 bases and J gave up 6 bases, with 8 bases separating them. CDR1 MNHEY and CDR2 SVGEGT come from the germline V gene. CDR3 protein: CASSYSIGSGELFF. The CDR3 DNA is TGTGCCAGCAGTTACTCGATAGGGTCCGGGGAGCTGTTTTTT.

The CDR3 DNA reads as TGCAGCGCCGCTCCGGGACAGGGTCGCGGCTACGAGCAGTACTTC. Amino acid sequence: CSAAPGQGRGYEQYF. The rearrangement links TRBV29-1 to TRBJ2-7, with 9 positions matching TRBD1. Trimming took 7 bases from V and 3 from J; bases not matched to a gene: 13. The CDR3 sequence is 15 residues long. From germline, CDR1 is SQVTM and CDR2 ANQGSEA.

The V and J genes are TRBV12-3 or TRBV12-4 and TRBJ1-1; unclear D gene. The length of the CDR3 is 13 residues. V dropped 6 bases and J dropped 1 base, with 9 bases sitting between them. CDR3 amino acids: CASRAPGNTEAFF. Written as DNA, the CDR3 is TGTGCCAGCAGGGCACCTGGGAACACTGAAGCTTTCTTT.

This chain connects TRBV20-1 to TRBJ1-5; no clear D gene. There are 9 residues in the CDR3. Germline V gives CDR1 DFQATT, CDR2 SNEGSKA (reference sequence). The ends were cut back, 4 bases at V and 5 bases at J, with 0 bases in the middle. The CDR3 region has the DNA TGCAGTGCTAATCAGCCCCAGCATTTT. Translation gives CSANQPQHF.

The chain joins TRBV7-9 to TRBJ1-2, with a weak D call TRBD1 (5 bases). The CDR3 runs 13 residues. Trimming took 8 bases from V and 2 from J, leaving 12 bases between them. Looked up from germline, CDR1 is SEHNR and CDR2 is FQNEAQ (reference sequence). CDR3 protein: CASGRGNNYGYTF. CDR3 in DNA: TGTGCCAGCGGACGGGGGAACAACTATGGCTACACCTTC.

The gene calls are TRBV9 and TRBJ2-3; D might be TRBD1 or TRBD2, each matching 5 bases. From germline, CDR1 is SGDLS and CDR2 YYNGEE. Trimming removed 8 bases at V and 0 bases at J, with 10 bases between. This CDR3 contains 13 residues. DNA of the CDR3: TGTGCCAGTTGCCGGGGCAGCACAGATACGCAGTATTTT. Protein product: CASCRGSTDTQYF.

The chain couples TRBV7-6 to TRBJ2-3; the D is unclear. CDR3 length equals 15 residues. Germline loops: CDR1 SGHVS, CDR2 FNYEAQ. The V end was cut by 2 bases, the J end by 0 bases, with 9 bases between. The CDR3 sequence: CASSLKGESTDTQYF. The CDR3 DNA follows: TGTGCCAGCAGCTTAAAGGGCGAGAGCACAGATACGCAGTATTTT.

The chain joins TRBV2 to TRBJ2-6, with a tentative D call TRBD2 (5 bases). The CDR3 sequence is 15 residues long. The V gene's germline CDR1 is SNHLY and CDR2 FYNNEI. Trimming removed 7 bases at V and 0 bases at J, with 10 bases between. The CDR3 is CASKERGSGANVLTF. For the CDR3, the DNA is TGTGCCAGCAAGGAACGGGGCTCTGGGGCCAACGTCCTGACTTTC.

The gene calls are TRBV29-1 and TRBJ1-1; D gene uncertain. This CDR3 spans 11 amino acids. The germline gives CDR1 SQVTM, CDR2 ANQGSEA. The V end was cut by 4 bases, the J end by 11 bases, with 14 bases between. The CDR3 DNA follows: TGCAGCGTTGTGTTAGGGCGAGGGGCTTTCTTT. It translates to CSVVLGRGAFF.

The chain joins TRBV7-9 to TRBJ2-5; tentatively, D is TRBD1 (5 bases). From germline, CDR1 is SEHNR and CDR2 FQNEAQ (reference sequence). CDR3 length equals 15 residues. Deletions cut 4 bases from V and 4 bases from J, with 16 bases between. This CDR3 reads CASSSPQGGRETQYF. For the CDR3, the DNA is TGTGCCAGCAGCTCTCCGCAGGGTGGGCGAGAGACCCAGTACTTC.

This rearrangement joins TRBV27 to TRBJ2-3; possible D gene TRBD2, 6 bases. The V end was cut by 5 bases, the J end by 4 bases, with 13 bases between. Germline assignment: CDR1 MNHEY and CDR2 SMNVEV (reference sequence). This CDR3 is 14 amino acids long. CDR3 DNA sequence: TGTGCCAGCAGTCAATCGACTAGACCAGATACGCAGTATTTT. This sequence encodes CASSQSTRPDTQYF.

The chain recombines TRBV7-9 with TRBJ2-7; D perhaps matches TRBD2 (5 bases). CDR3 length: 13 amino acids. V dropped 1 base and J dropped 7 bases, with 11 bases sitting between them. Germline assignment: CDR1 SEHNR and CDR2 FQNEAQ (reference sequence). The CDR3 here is CASSLGGPREQYF. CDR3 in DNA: TGTGCCAGCAGCTTAGGCGGGCCGAGGGAGCAGTACTTC.

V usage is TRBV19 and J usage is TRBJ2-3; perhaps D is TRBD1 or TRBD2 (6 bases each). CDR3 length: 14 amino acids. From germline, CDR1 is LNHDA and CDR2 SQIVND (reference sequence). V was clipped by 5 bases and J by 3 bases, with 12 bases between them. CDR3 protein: CASSLGGLTDTQYF. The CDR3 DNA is TGTGCCAGTAGTTTAGGGGGGCTGACAGATACGCAGTATTTT.